Below, 27 T cell receptor beta chains from the same sample are listed, as sequenced in a study of metastatic and nonmetastatic thyroid tumors. The entire patient cohort was treatment-naive prior to thyroid surgery. TCRdb used MiXCR to call clones anew from the PCR reads. This table has 20,000 to 25,000 clones, 15% to 18% appearing once. Material for sequencing was blood. The source is a female donor with papillary thyroid cancer or a benign thyroid nodule (not recorded which). Some clones in this sample may be carry-over from other donors' samples.

In this sample, this clone turned up many times. This chain links TRBV11-2 with TRBJ1-2; 9 nucleotides agree with TRBD1. The J segment lost 7 bases and the V segment lost 0 bases, leaving 6 bases of the junction unmatched. CDR1 and CDR2 (germline): SGHAT, FQNNGV. CDR3 length equals 15 residues. CDR3: CASSLERTGGLGYTF. The DNA for the CDR3 is TGTGCCAGCAGCTTAGAACGAACAGGGGGCCTTGGCTACACCTTC.

Only a few counts were recorded for this clone. This may be a read error: a much more frequent sequence differs by one nucleotide. The rearrangement uses TRBV6-1 and TRBJ2-2, with a possible D match to TRBD2 (6 bases). The CDR3 runs to 15 residues. Germline V gene lookup returns CDR1 MNHNS and CDR2 SASEGT. The CDR3 loop reads CASSLGGPYTVELFF. Written as DNA, the CDR3 is TGTGCCAGCAGTTTGGGGGGACCTTACACCGTGGAGCTGTTTTTT.

This clone was detected ten times or more. CDR3 residues: CAWSAIQENQFF. The DNA of the CDR3 is TGTGCCTGGAGTGCAATACAGGAAAATCAGTTCTTC. The chain employs TRBV30 and TRBJ2-1, with a tentative D call TRBD1 (5 bases). CDR3 length: 12 amino acids. CDR1 and CDR2 (germline): GTSNPN, SVGIG (reference sequence). V was trimmed by 1 base and J by 13 bases, leaving 14 bases between them.

By share, this clone counts as medium-sized (0.01 to 0.1%). The chain carries TRBV6-1 and TRBJ1-2; 9 bases map to TRBD1. Looked up from germline, CDR1 is MNHNS and CDR2 is SASEGT. J lost 7 bases, V lost 5 bases, and 11 bases had no gene match. The CDR3 consists of 15 residues. The CDR3 DNA sequence: TGTGCCAGCAGTCACCCCCTCAGACAGGGGGGTGGCTACACCTTC. Protein: CASSHPLRQGGGYTF.

This clone was recorded many times. The genes are TRBV29-1 and TRBJ1-2, with D perhaps matching TRBD1 (5 bases). Trimming shortened V by 5 bases and J by 2 bases, and 15 bases separated the two germline ends. The CDR3 contains 14 residues. In germline, CDR1 is SQVTM, CDR2 ANQGSEA. CDR3: CSVPWDDGNYGYTF. CDR3 sequence (DNA): TGCAGCGTTCCATGGGACGACGGAAACTATGGCTACACCTTC.

In its sample, this clone was seen many times. The rearrangement joins TRBV20-1 to TRBJ2-7, with D uncertain. CDR3 length equals 13 residues. V lost 6 bases to trimming and J lost 1 base, with 13 bases between them. Germline CDR1 is DFQATT and CDR2 is SNEGSKA (reference sequence). In nucleotides, the CDR3 is TGCAGTGCCATCCTCGACAATTCCTACGAGCAGTACTTC. It encodes CSAILDNSYEQYF.

Ten or more counts support this clone. CDR3 sequence: CASSQANSNQPQHF. CDR3 nucleotides: TGTGCCAGCAGCCAAGCGAATAGCAATCAGCCCCAGCATTTT. The rearrangement uses TRBV3-1 and TRBJ1-5; D not certain. The CDR3 sequence is 14 residues long. V was pared by 1 base and J by 0 bases, with 4 bases between. Germline CDR1 is LGHDT and CDR2 is YNNKEL (reference sequence).

This clone is categorized as medium-sized. V is TRBV28 and J is TRBJ1-2, with D possibly TRBD1 on 6 matching bases. From germline, CDR1 is MDHEN and CDR2 SYDVKM. Trimming shortened V by 5 bases and J by 4 bases, and 11 bases separated the two germline ends. The CDR3 length is 13 residues. This CDR3 is CASSPWTVYGYTF. The DNA for the CDR3 is TGTGCCAGCAGTCCTTGGACAGTCTATGGCTACACCTTC.

This clone was detected many times. The J gene is TRBJ1-4, the V gene TRBV11-3; D call uncertain. Germline V gene lookup returns CDR1 SGHNT and CDR2 YENEEA. V was shortened by 1 base and J by 0 bases, with 3 bases between the two germline ends. This CDR3 comprises 14 residues. CDR3 loop: CASSLGATNEKLFF. The DNA for the CDR3 is TGTGCCAGCAGCTTAGGGGCAACTAATGAAAAACTGTTTTTT.

The gene calls are TRBV20-1 and TRBJ2-7, with D perhaps TRBD1 (5 bases). Germline-derived CDR1 and CDR2 are DFQATT and SNEGSKA (reference sequence). V was pared by 7 bases and J by 2 bases, with 18 bases between. The CDR3 runs to 14 residues. The CDR3 coding sequence is TGCAGTGTCCCCCGACAGCCTCCAGCCTACGAGCAGTACTTC. This translates into CSVPRQPPAYEQYF.

There are many counts of this clone. The rearrangement joins TRBV2 to TRBJ2-7, with D possibly called TRBD1 or TRBD2 (7 bases each). With 2 bases removed from V and 2 bases from J, the gap between germline ends came to 13 bases. Germline loops: CDR1 SNHLY, CDR2 FYNNEI. This CDR3 is 15 amino acids long. CDR3 nucleotides: TGTGCCAGCAGTGAATCGGGGAGGGGGCCCTACGAGCAGTACTTC. Translated: CASSESGRGPYEQYF.

This rearrangement joins TRBV5-1 to TRBJ1-2; 10 bases are a match to TRBD1. There are 15 residues in the CDR3. Germline assignment: CDR1 SGHRS and CDR2 YFSETQ. The V and J ends lost 4 bases and 3 bases, in that order; junction bases with no gene match: 6. The CDR3 sequence is CASSPGQGIYYGYTF. DNA of the CDR3: TGCGCCAGCAGCCCGGGACAGGGGATTTACTATGGCTACACCTTC.

This clone was counted ten times or more. The chain carries TRBV6-2 or TRBV6-3 and TRBJ2-5; D is uncertain. CDR1 is MNHEY, CDR2 SVGEGT, per germline. This CDR3 contains 15 residues. Trimming removed 0 bases at V and 1 base at J, with 9 bases between. CDR3 bases: TGTGCCAGCAGTTACTCGATTAACAGCCAAGAGACCCAGTACTTC. It is translated as CASSYSINSQETQYF.

CDR3 residues: CASSYRDSYGYTF. CDR3 sequence (DNA): TGTGCCAGCAGTTACCGGGACAGCTATGGCTACACCTTC. This rearrangement joins TRBV28 to TRBJ1-2; the match to TRBD1 covers 7 bases. This CDR3 comprises 13 residues. Germline V CDR1 and CDR2: MDHEN, SYDVKM. J gave up 4 bases and V 4 bases, and 3 bases lay outside the gene matches.

This clone was counted between two and nine times. A much bigger clone sits one base away, suggesting this may be a read error. The chain joins TRBV4-2 to TRBJ2-7, with TRBD1 matching over 9 bases. Losses at the gene ends were 5 bases for V and 6 bases for J; bases not matched to a gene: 17. CDR3 length: 17 residues. The germline V gene has CDR1 LGHNA and CDR2 YNFKEQ. As DNA, the CDR3 is TGTGCCAGCAGCGGAACCGGGACAGGGTACCGTGATGGCGAGCAGTACTTC. It yields the protein CASSGTGTGYRDGEQYF.

This clone appeared many times. The chain carries TRBV7-2 and TRBJ2-1, with 8 bases that match TRBD1. In germline, CDR1 is SGHTA, CDR2 FQGNSA. This CDR3 is built from 13 residues. The ends lost 7 bases at V and 10 bases at J; junction bases unmatched: 9. The CDR3 sequence is CASINRGNPEQFF. CDR3 DNA sequence: TGTGCCAGCATAAACAGGGGGAATCCGGAGCAGTTCTTC.

This clone has at least ten counts. The chain links TRBV5-1 to TRBJ2-5, with D perhaps TRBD1 or TRBD2 (5 bases each). The V gene's germline CDR1 is SGHRS and CDR2 YFSETQ. There are 13 residues in the CDR3. Trimming removed 4 bases from V and 5 bases from J, with 12 bases in between. The CDR3 DNA reads as TGCGCCAGCAGCGGGGGAGCAAGGGAGACCCAGTACTTC. Its protein is CASSGGARETQYF.

There are many counts of this clone. CDR3 region: CASSLDRTQHGGEAFF. The CDR3 coding sequence is TGTGCCAGCAGCCTAGATCGGACCCAACATGGGGGTGAAGCTTTCTTT. The rearrangement uses TRBV6-1 and TRBJ1-1, with a tentative D call TRBD1 (5 bases). Germline-derived CDR1 and CDR2 are MNHNS and SASEGT. V was shortened by 6 bases and J by 7 bases, with 24 bases between the two germline ends. This CDR3 has 16 residues.

V gene TRBV19 combines with J gene TRBJ2-1, with 10 bases fitting TRBD1. From germline, CDR1 is LNHDA and CDR2 SQIVND (reference sequence). The CDR3 loop spans 20 amino acids. Trimming removed 5 bases from V and 2 bases from J; junction bases left unmatched: 18. CDR3 DNA: TGTGCCAGTAGTCCTCTCCGGACAGGGGGGCTTAAGAAGCCCTACAATGAGCAGTTCTTC. Amino acid sequence: CASSPLRTGGLKKPYNEQFF.

The rearrangement links TRBV11-2 to TRBJ1-5; the D gene is possibly TRBD1 (5 bases). CDR1 and CDR2 (germline): SGHAT, FQNNGV. The CDR3 has 15 amino acids. V lost 0 bases and J 9 bases, leaving 15 bases between the germline ends. DNA for the CDR3: TGTGCCAGCAGCTTAGATGGGGGTTTATGGCGGCCCCAGCATTTT. The encoded protein is CASSLDGGLWRPQHF. Supplemented by reference TRBV11-2 and TRBJ1-5, the full variable domain reads EAGVAQSPRYKIIEKRQSVAFWCNPISGHATLYWYQQILGQGPKLLIQFQNNGVVDDSQLPKDRFSAERLKGVDSTLKIQPAKLEDSAVYLCASSLDGGLWRPQHFGDGTRLSIL.

This clone has ten or more counts. This rearrangement joins TRBV7-2 to TRBJ1-2, with D possibly matching TRBD1 (6 bases). The CDR3 sequence is 15 residues long. Germline V gene lookup returns CDR1 SGHTA and CDR2 FQGNSA. Trimming removed 1 base at V and 8 bases at J, with 17 bases between. CDR3 bases: TGTGCCAGCAGCTTAGACGGCAGGGGTTTCTTCGGCTACACCTTC. Translation: CASSLDGRGFFGYTF.

The chain joins TRBV4-1 to TRBJ2-7; 8 bases align to TRBD1. Germline V gene data show CDR1 as MGHRA and CDR2 as YSYEKL. The CDR3 extends over 18 amino acids. J gave up 1 base and V 1 base, and 12 bases lay outside the gene matches. The CDR3 protein is CASSQGEVRQGLSYEQYF. The CDR3, as DNA: TGCGCCAGCAGCCAAGGAGAAGTCCGACAGGGGCTTTCCTACGAGCAGTACTTC.

This clone was detected only once. This chain uses TRBV5-1 with TRBJ2-6, with 11 bases identical to TRBD1. The trim removed 0 bases at V and 0 bases at J, leaving 2 bases unmatched. The CDR3 covers 18 residues. The germline V gene encodes CDR1 SGHRS and CDR2 YFSETQ. The CDR3 bases are TGCGCCAGCAGCTTGGGTGGGACAGGGGGCTCTGGGGCCAACGTCCTGACTTTC. Its protein product is CASSLGGTGGSGANVLTF.

There are many counts of this clone. An end of the junction does not agree with germline; a read error may underlie this. This specimen includes other DNA sequences encoding the same CDR3. This sequence joins TRBV2 and TRBJ1-2, with 9 bases fitting TRBD1. Looked up from germline, CDR1 is SNHLY and CDR2 is FYNNEI. This CDR3 spans 13 amino acids. CDR3 sequence reads: CASSDTGGEGYTF. CDR3 bases: TGTGCCAGCAGTGACACAGGGGGCGAAGGCTACACCTTT. Supplemented by reference TRBV2 and TRBJ1-2, the full variable domain reads EPEVTQTPSHQVTQMGQEVILRCVPISNHLYFYWYRQILGQKVEFLVSFYNNEISEKSEIFDDQFSVERPDGSNFTLKIRSTKLEDSAMYFCASSDTGGEGYTFGSGTRLTVV.

The chain combines TRBV6-1 with TRBJ1-6; tentatively, D is TRBD1 (6 bases). There are 15 residues in the CDR3. CDR1 is MNHNS and CDR2 is SASEGT in the germline V gene. Trimming cost V 3 bases and J 0 bases, with 6 bases left between them. The CDR3: CASSEDSSYNSPLHF. CDR3 sequence (DNA): TGTGCCAGCAGTGAGGACAGCTCCTATAATTCACCCCTCCACTTT.

About this clone itself: Compared with germline, one end of the junction differs, possibly owing to a read error. The chain recombines TRBV5-1 with TRBJ2-5, with D possibly matching TRBD1 (6 bases). In germline, CDR1 is SGHRS, CDR2 YFSETQ. The CDR3 totals 15 residues. CDR3 amino acids: CTSSLSIQGQETHYF. DNA of the CDR3: TGCACCAGCAGCTTGTCTATACAGGGACAAGAGACCCATTACTTC.

The J gene is TRBJ1-1, the V gene TRBV28; D is unresolved. With 1 base removed from V and 8 bases from J, the gap between germline ends came to 14 bases. The germline V gene encodes CDR1 MDHEN and CDR2 SYDVKM. There are 14 residues in the CDR3. CDR3 residues: CASSLSSASSEAFF. CDR3 DNA sequence: TGTGCCAGCAGTTTATCTTCGGCCTCGTCGGAAGCTTTCTTT.